This TCR beta chain appears in the sequencing data of a study of shared clonotypes between healthy human individuals (dated by TCRdb to the early 2020s). A note on the overall study: The cohort comprised two women and three men aged 18 to 49 years. Per donor, three plates each were used for CD4 naive and CD4 memory, two for CD8 naive, and one for CD8 memory. The study deeply sequenced blood TCR repertoires of about 5 healthy adults to estimate repertoire size and the extent of clonotype sharing between individuals. Libraries were prepared and TCR repertoires were sequenced by different laboratories using diverse techniques, in order to increase sequencing depth and limit assay-specific biases. Between about 0.9 and 9 billion PBMCs per donor were obtained by leukapheresis. Here is what the overall study found, with its caveats: Estimated clonotype richness was generally larger for naive than for memory subsets. Pairwise subsampling led to the expectation that sequencing depth would affect the degree of clonotype sharing among donors. Compared with non-shared clonotypes, clonotypes shared by all four sorted-subset donors had higher generation probabilities. Sharing across a handful of donors was observed for around 5% of naive CD4, over 3% of naive CD8, about 2.3% of memory CD4, and about 0.4% of memory CD8 clonotypes. Even with the large sequencing depth, rarefaction of the sorted-subset datasets indicated that sequencing was incomplete. Sampling was limited to blood, and TCR repertoires in tissue likely differ from TCR repertoires in blood. The small number of donors limited the genetic and exposure-history diversity represented.

There are 14 amino acids in the CDR3, from cysteine to phenylalanine inclusive. Just the 42-base CDR3 DNA is kept, in frame starting at base 1. V drops 7 bases and J drops 7 bases, leaving 14 bases in between. Sequences MNHNS (CDR1) and SASEGT (CDR2) are obtained from the germline V gene. Donors were healthy HIV-negative adults with no recently reported acute infections or vaccinations. Only Caucasian adults living in Nashville, Tennessee, USA were represented among the donors. CD4+ T cells were enriched through magnetic negative selection, after which naive cells were positively selected on CD45RA and the remaining negative fraction served as the memory subset. Blood was collected by leukapheresis, and PBMCs were isolated by Ficoll-Histopaque density gradient centrifugation and then cryopreserved in liquid nitrogen vapor phase. Purity and quantity of every magnetically sorted T cell population were checked by analytical flow cytometry. Genomic DNA was isolated from each sorted fraction and quantified by UV absorbance on a Nanodrop 2000c.

This clone was seen a handful of times. No cognate antigen has been identified for it. There are no base qualities to consult, and no much larger clone falls within one base. TCR CDR3 regions were amplified from genomic DNA by multiplex PCR using the deep immunoSEQ assay. Extracted genomic DNA from each cell subset was distributed evenly across all wells of several immunoSEQ 96-well plates, and each plate was treated as a replicate. For sorted subsets, roughly 190 ng of genomic DNA, equivalent to about 30,000 T cell genomes, went into each replicate PCR. Purified libraries were measured with a Qubit 3.0 fluorometer, size-checked on a Bioanalyzer 2100, and measured again with the KAPA Library Quantification kit. Every immunoSEQ 96-well plate was sequenced on a separate single-read 150-cycle Illumina NextSeq 550 flow cell. From the authors' description of their analysis: Because the immunoSEQ output held only junctional sequences and lacked quality scores, the filtering could not match the filtering applied to full-length reads. Sequences were annotated with PyIR, a Python wrapper for IgBLAST v1.9, and V/J genes and CDR3 were assigned using IMGT germline references. Any read was removed if the V/J assignment was weak (E-value above 1e-6), the CDR3 was missing, or the read contained stop codons, out-of-frame junctions, or ambiguous translated residues. V3J clonotypes were defined as sequences sharing an identical inferred V gene, J gene, and CDR3 amino acid sequence. Percentage overlap between repertoires was calculated by dividing the number of shared unique clonotypes by the size of the smaller repertoire. RTK rarefaction, the Chao1 estimator, and Recon v2.1 estimates of unobserved clonotypes were used to assess repertoire richness. Generation probabilities for all TCRbeta clonotypes obtained by the gDNA method from a handful of donors were computed using OLGA. TCRdb took this table from immuneACCESS and kept in-frame rearrangements with V and J called. Such tables lack part of the clones; where checked against another copy, unresolved V genes explain under half of the gap, and the rest is unexplained. That table gives V, J and clone size, and the DNA gave D and trimming. The table for this sample lists about 980,000 clones; less than 85% of them were counted only once. The top ten hold approximately 1.5% of the sample.

Rearrangement joined TRBV6-1 to TRBJ1-6; D gene: possibly TRBD1, on 5 matching bases. The sample taken for sequencing was memory CD4+ T cells sorted from blood. The cell subset or site label here, explained by the study, means: CD45RA-negative fraction. The receptor was isolated from a man aged 18 to 29 in good health. The DNA sequence reads TGTGCCAGCACCGGGGGACTCTCAAATTCACCCCTCCACTTT. Its amino acids are CASTGGLSNSPLHF.